The clone carrying this T cell receptor beta chain qualifies as medium-sized (0.01 to 0.1%). Its antigen is undetermined. Study-wide points: In terms of TCR gene usage, tumor memory CD4+ T cells clustered together with blood and lymph node memory CD4+ cells, as well as with lymph node naive CD4+ cells.

Semi-nested PCR with Nested Universal Primer A followed constant-region reverse priming of full-length variable regions. TCRdb re-called the 5' RACE reads through MiXCR, storing one row per CDR3 protein. The sample includes over 5,000 distinct CDR3 sequences, around 31% seen only once; the top ten take about 5.4%. V was trimmed by 2 bases and J by 0 bases, leaving 3 bases between them. Germline V gene data show CDR1 as DFQATT and CDR2 as SNEGSKA (reference sequence). This CDR3 contains 12 residues. Sequenced: naive CD4+ T cells sorted from a lymph node. Documented subset: naive CD4+ T cells, CD4+CD45RA+CD25-. The source of this sequence is a female donor with breast cancer. The chain couples TRBV20-1 to TRBJ2-3, with unresolved D. The CDR3 DNA is TGCAGTGCTAGACGGAGCACAGATACGCAGTATTTT. Amino acids: CSARRSTDTQYF.